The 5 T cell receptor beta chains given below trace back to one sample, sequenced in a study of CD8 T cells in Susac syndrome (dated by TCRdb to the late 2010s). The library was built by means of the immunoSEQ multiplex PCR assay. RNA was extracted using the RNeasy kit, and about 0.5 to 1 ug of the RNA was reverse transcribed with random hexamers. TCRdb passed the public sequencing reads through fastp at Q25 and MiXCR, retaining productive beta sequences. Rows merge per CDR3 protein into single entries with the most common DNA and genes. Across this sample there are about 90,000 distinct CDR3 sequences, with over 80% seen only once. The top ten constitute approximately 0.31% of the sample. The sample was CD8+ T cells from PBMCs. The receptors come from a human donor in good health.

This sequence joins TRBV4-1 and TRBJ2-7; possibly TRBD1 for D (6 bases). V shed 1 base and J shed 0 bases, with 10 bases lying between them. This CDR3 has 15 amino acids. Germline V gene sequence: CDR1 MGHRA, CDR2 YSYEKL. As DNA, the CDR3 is TGCGCCAGCAGCCAAGCGACAGGATCCTCCTACGAGCAGTACTTC. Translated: CASSQATGSSYEQYF.

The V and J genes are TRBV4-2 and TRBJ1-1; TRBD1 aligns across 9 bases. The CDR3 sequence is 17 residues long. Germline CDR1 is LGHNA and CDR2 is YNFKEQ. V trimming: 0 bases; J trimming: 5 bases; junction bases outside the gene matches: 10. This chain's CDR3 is CASSQEGTGGRLTEAFF. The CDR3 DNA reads TGTGCCAGCAGCCAAGAAGGTACAGGGGGCCGCCTAACTGAAGCTTTCTTT.

The CDR3 DNA reads TGTGCCAGCAGCTCGGGGGGGAATTCACCCCTCCACTTT. Its translation: CASSSGGNSPLHF. The J gene is TRBJ1-6, the V gene TRBV7-3, with a weak D call TRBD1 (5 bases). Germline CDR1 is SGHTA and CDR2 is FQGTGA. The CDR3 sequence is 13 residues long. Trimming removed 4 bases at V and 7 bases at J, with 8 bases between.

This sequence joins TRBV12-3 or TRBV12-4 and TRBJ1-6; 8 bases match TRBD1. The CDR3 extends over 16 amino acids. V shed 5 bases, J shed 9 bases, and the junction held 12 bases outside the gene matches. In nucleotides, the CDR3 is TGTGCCAGCAGTCCCAGGGGGCAGGGAAGGGGTTCACCCCTCCACTTT. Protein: CASSPRGQGRGSPLHF.

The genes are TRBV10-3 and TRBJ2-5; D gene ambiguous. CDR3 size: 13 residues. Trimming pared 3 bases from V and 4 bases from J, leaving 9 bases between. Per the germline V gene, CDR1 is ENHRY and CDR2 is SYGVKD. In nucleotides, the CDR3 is TGTGCCATCAGTGATATTGCACCAGAGACCCAGTACTTC. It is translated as CAISDIAPETQYF.